A single sample gave rise to the 11 T cell receptor beta chains below, sequenced in a study of CD4+ T cells in melanoma. The table came from immunoSEQ multiplex PCR; TCRdb's copy has only in-frame clones and leaves some out. The table shows 10,000 to 13,000 clones, with 66% occurring only once. Input material: cells from a culture (not recorded whether cultured in vitro). These receptors came from a human donor with melanoma.

The chain carries TRBV7-9 and TRBJ2-1, with 13 bases matching TRBD2. CDR1 and CDR2 from the germline V gene are SEHNR and FQNEAQ (reference sequence). The CDR3 has 15 amino acids. V trimming: 5 bases; J trimming: 14 bases; junction bases outside the gene matches: 12. CDR3 sequence: CASSLTGTSGAKEFF. The CDR3 nucleotides are TGTGCCAGCAGCCTAACCGGGACTAGCGGGGCTAAGGAGTTCTTC.

The chain recombines TRBV5-1 with TRBJ1-2, with D possibly matching TRBD1 (6 bases). CDR1 is SGHRS, CDR2 YFSETQ, per germline. The CDR3 extends over 13 amino acids. The germline V and J ends were trimmed by 4 bases and 4 bases, with 11 bases remaining between them. The CDR3 here is CASSLDRFYGYTF. The CDR3, as DNA: TGCGCCAGCAGCCTTGACAGGTTCTATGGCTACACCTTC.

This clone turned up a few times. V usage is TRBV13 and J usage is TRBJ2-2; D is perhaps TRBD2 (7 bases). Germline V gene data show CDR1 as PRHDT and CDR2 as FYEKMQ (reference sequence). With 4 bases removed from V and 6 bases from J, the gap between germline ends came to 18 bases. The CDR3 is made up of 16 amino acids. CDR3 sequence: CASSSPRGAVSGELFF. The CDR3, as DNA: TGTGCCAGCAGCTCCCCCCGGGGGGCCGTATCCGGGGAGCTGTTTTTT.

The chain has TRBV5-8 and TRBJ1-1, with D possibly being TRBD1 (5 bases). Germline V gene lookup returns CDR1 SGHTS and CDR2 YDEGEE. V dropped 4 bases and J dropped 4 bases, with 14 bases sitting between them. There are 14 residues in the CDR3. Here the CDR3 DNA reads TGTGCCAGCAGCCTGGGGCGGAGGACCACTGAAGCTTTCTTT. It is translated as CASSLGRRTTEAFF.

This chain links TRBV2 with TRBJ1-6; tentative D call: TRBD1 (6 bases). Per the germline V gene, CDR1 is SNHLY and CDR2 is FYNNEI. The CDR3 length is 14 residues. Trimming stripped 4 bases from V and 9 bases from J, with 13 bases between. CDR3: CASSGEGGGSPLHF. DNA for the CDR3: TGTGCCAGCAGTGGAGAGGGGGGTGGTTCACCCCTCCACTTT.

The V gene is TRBV25-1, the J gene TRBJ2-7; D not resolved. The germline V gene encodes CDR1 MGHDK and CDR2 SYGVNS. CDR3 length equals 14 residues. V lost 2 bases, J lost 1 base, and 9 bases lay in between. The CDR3 DNA is TGTGCCAGCAGTGAAGACGGAAAGTCCTACGAGCAGTACTTC. Translation gives CASSEDGKSYEQYF.

This clone showed up just once. The rearrangement uses TRBV6-5 and TRBJ1-3, with a possible D match to TRBD1 (6 bases). V lost 6 bases, J lost 4 bases, and 16 bases lay in between. Germline V gene data show CDR1 as MNHEY and CDR2 as SVGAGI. CDR3 length equals 15 residues. CDR3 in amino acids: CASRAGTSGGNTIYF. The CDR3 DNA is TGTGCCAGCAGAGCCGGGACATCGGGAGGAAACACCATATATTTT.

In this sample, this clone turned up a few times. The gene calls are TRBV5-1 and TRBJ2-7; no reliable D call. The CDR3 is made up of 14 amino acids. The V gene lost 5 bases and the J gene lost 0 bases, with 12 bases spanning the gap. Germline V gene data show CDR1 as SGHRS and CDR2 as YFSETQ. CDR3 sequence reads: CASRVVISSYEQYF. CDR3 DNA sequence: TGCGCCAGCAGAGTAGTCATCAGCTCCTACGAGCAGTACTTC.

The V and J genes are TRBV5-1 and TRBJ2-2; tentative D call: TRBD1 (6 bases). Looked up from germline, CDR1 is SGHRS and CDR2 is YFSETQ. V lost 1 base and J lost 6, with 13 bases in between. The CDR3 has 15 residues. CDR3 sequence reads: CASSLLGQGSGELFF. The CDR3 region has the DNA TGCGCCAGCAGCTTGCTCGGGCAGGGGTCCGGGGAGCTGTTTTTT.

The CDR3 bases are TGTGCCAGCAGTTACCGCAGGGATCTCGAGCAGTACTTC. It encodes CASSYRRDLEQYF. The genes are TRBV6-5 and TRBJ2-7; TRBD1 might be the D (5 bases). CDR3 length: 13 amino acids. Germline CDR1 MNHEY, CDR2 SVGAGI. Trimming cost V 2 bases and J 6 bases, with 11 bases left between them.

This clone was seen once. J is TRBJ2-5 and V is TRBV15, with D possibly being TRBD2 (5 bases). The V gene lost 4 bases and the J gene lost 4 bases, with 10 bases spanning the gap. Per germline, CDR1 LNHNV and CDR2 YYDKDF (reference sequence). The CDR3 covers 13 residues. This CDR3 reads CATSTLARETQYF. DNA of the CDR3: TGTGCCACCAGCACTCTAGCTAGAGAGACCCAGTACTTC.